This TCR beta chain was profiled in a study of beta chain features in type 1 diabetes. The overall study: Patients shared similar age, gender and cell yields with healthy donors. Taken together, all samples contributed nearly 110 million examined sorted cells. Study results and caveats: Individuals with type 1 diabetes displayed fewer insertions and more deletions at VDJ junctions. It was not settled here whether HLA type affects TCRB rearrangement.

Remarks on this clone: Its target is unknown.

Germline CDR1 reads SGHVS; CDR2 reads FQNEAQ. V lost 1 base and J 0 bases, leaving 10 bases between the germline ends. This CDR3 is built from 16 residues. Expressed TCRB transcripts were sequenced, since all the RNA that had been isolated was reverse transcribed. Libraries were prepared by immunoSEQ multiplex PCR; TCRdb keeps only in-frame clonotypes and omits some of them. The sample consists of some 250,000 clones, 25% to 35% of them appearing once. The sequencing input was central memory CD4+ T cells from blood. This chain joins TRBV7-8 and TRBJ1-5, with TRBD1 as a possible D gene (5 bases). This TCR came from a man in his thirties or forties in good health. CDR3 bases: TGTGCCAGCAGCTTAGTAGGGACTGGTAGCAATCAGCCCCAGCATTTT. This encodes CASSLVGTGSNQPQHF.